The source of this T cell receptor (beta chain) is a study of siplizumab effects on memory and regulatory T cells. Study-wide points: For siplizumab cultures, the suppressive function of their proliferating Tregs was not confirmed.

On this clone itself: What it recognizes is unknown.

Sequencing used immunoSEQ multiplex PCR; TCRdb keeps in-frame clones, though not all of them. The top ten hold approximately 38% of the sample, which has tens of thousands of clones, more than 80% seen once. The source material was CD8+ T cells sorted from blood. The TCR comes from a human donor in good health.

This CDR3 is CASSLGVSTEAFF. In DNA form, the CDR3 reads TGTGCCAGCAGCTTGGGGGTTAGCACTGAAGCTTTCTTT. The chain couples TRBV5-8 to TRBJ1-1; D is uncertain. V dropped 0 bases and J dropped 4 bases, with 7 bases sitting between them. CDR1 is SGHTS, CDR2 YDEGEE, per germline. The CDR3 runs 13 residues.